A selection of T cell receptor beta chains follows, all from one sample in a study of cytomegalovirus exposure and HLA in healthy donors. Generated by immunoSEQ multiplex PCR, the TCRdb table keeps only in-frame clones and is missing some. The top ten clones hold 5.2% of a sample with around 150,000 clones, 80% to 90% of them seen once. Sequenced input: PBMCs. Receptor source: a woman aged 25 to 45 in good health and CMV-seronegative. The CDR3 runs from the conserved cysteine through the conserved F or W. Clone sizes are given selectively: once, few, many, or a class where the clone is expanded.

CDR3: CAWSDSTGTRWGKLFF; V: TRBV30; length: 16; size: once
CDR3: CASSLDSQLYGYTF; V: TRBV7-3; length: 14; size: .
CDR3: CASSVRGLGAFF; V: TRBV7-9; length: 12; size: .
CDR3: CASSFKGGKSGYTF; V: TRBV5-4; length: 14; size: .
CDR3: CASSNSGLAYEQYF; V: TRBV7-9; length: 14; size: .
CDR3: CASSLISGANVLTF; V: TRBV27; length: 14; size: .
CDR3: CASSLGQGNTYEQYF; V: TRBV18; length: 15; size: .
CDR3: CASSFSVWQETQYF; V: TRBV7-2; length: 14; size: .
CDR3: CASSELDSLLSGYGYTF; V: TRBV9; length: 17; size: .
CDR3: CASKRDSPPNEAFF; V: TRBV6-6; length: 14; size: .
CDR3: CASRPGGAINQPQHF; V: TRBV28; length: 15; size: few
CDR3: CASSFSGLAAGSEQYF; V: TRBV7-2; length: 16; size: few
CDR3: CASSGVASYEQYF; V: TRBV2; length: 13; size: .
CDR3: CASRTGGMEETQYF; V: TRBV28; length: 14; size: .
CDR3: CASSLDVGEGGYTF; V: TRBV5-6; length: 14; size: .
CDR3: CASSQARRGGLDTQYF; V: TRBV4-3; length: 16; size: .
CDR3: CASSLPVGQADYEQYF; V: TRBV5-4; length: 16; size: .
CDR3: CASSLVGSGSPYNEQFF; V: TRBV7-2; length: 17; size: .
CDR3: CAWTTGETQYF; V: TRBV30; length: 11; size: .
CDR3: CAWSAQGAGEQYF; V: TRBV30; length: 13; size: .
CDR3: CASSPGSTDEQYF; V: TRBV18; length: 13; size: .
CDR3: CASSPEGFSGNTIYF; V: TRBV7-9; length: 15; size: .
CDR3: CASSPPGGAGNTIYF; V: TRBV7-2; length: 15; size: .
CDR3: CASSVSGTGLSYEQYF; V: TRBV5-4; length: 16; size: .
CDR3: CASSLRRDRKTQPQHF; V: TRBV5-1; length: 16; size: once
CDR3: CASSPRTGDSGNTIYF; V: TRBV5-1; length: 16; size: .
CDR3: CAWGRGVEQYF; V: TRBV30; length: 11; size: once
CDR3: CASSVGGGNEKLFF; V: TRBV9; length: 14; size: .